This T cell receptor beta chain was captured in a study of T cells in Graves' hyperthyroidism and ophthalmopathy. General study findings and limits: Model predictions of ophthalmopathy came a median about 6.3 months before onset.

The diagnoses drew upon clinical symptoms, serum thyroxine and TRAb, thyroid ultrasound and orbital computed tomography. Amplification of TCR beta CDR3 regions used RNA as the template. The TCR CDR3 first-round RT-PCR relied on the HTBI primer set. TCRdb re-derived calls from the multiplex PCR reads in MiXCR, one entry per CDR3 protein. Among fewer than 200,000 distinct CDR3 sequences listed, approximately 9% were seen once. This clonotype has just a few counts. Its antigen is unknown. This clonotype was sampled from a woman under 30 with Graves' hyperthyroidism that later progressed to Graves' ophthalmopathy. The sequenced sample consisted of blood.

In nucleotides, the CDR3 is TGTGCCAGCAGAGGAGACAGGTTTGAGAACACCGGGGAGCTGTTTTTT. As protein: CASRGDRFENTGELFF. This chain connects TRBV7-9 to TRBJ2-2, with a weak D call TRBD1 (6 bases). This CDR3 contains 16 residues. Trimming took 6 bases from V and 1 from J, leaving 15 bases between them. Germline assignment: CDR1 SEHNR and CDR2 FQNEAQ (reference sequence).